This entry lists 27 T cell receptor beta chains sequenced from one sample in a study of patients and donors after allogeneic stem cell transplantation. Via MiXCR, TCRdb re-called the RT-PCR reads, giving one row per CDR3 protein. The profile shows about 410,000 distinct CDR3 sequences, 16% of them singletons. Material: blood, either unsorted or a sorted T cell fraction (not recorded which). These receptors all come from a human donor who was either an allogeneic HSCT recipient or a stem cell or donor lymphocyte infusion donor (not recorded which). It is not recorded whose cells these are; they may come from a transplant donor.

This clonotype has more than one count but fewer than ten. This rearrangement joins TRBV10-3 to TRBJ1-4, with D possibly matching TRBD1 (6 bases). CDR3 length equals 14 residues. The V gene lost 6 bases and the J gene lost 6 bases, with 14 bases spanning the gap. Germline-derived CDR1 and CDR2 are ENHRY and SYGVKD. CDR3 nucleotides: TGTGCCATCAGCGGAGGGGGGCTCGATGAAAAACTGTTTTTT. This sequence encodes CAISGGGLDEKLFF.

This clonotype has more than one count but fewer than ten. The chain combines TRBV5-1 with TRBJ2-2; 8 nucleotides align to TRBD1. Germline V gene lookup returns CDR1 SGHRS and CDR2 YFSETQ. This CDR3 contains 14 residues. Germline trimming cut 8 bases from V and 8 bases from J; bases unmatched to any gene: 11. For the CDR3, the DNA is TGCGCCAGTAGACAGGGGAGTCCATCAGGGGAGCTGTTTTTT. Its protein product is CASRQGSPSGELFF.

The chain couples TRBV7-2 to TRBJ2-7; no clear D gene. The CDR3 contains 14 residues. The germline gives CDR1 SGHTA, CDR2 FQGNSA. V gave up 1 base and J gave up 6 bases, with 13 bases separating them. The CDR3 DNA sequence: TGTGCCAGCAGCTTAGACCACCTGTCTTCCGAGCAGTACTTC. Residues: CASSLDHLSSEQYF.

V usage is TRBV11-2 and J usage is TRBJ2-1, with 13 bases that match TRBD2. This CDR3 has 17 amino acids. Looked up from germline, CDR1 is SGHAT and CDR2 is FQNNGV. After removal of 5 bases from V and 0 bases from J, the junction contained 4 bases not matched to a gene. The CDR3 region is CASSRLAGGLSYNEQFF. The CDR3 DNA follows: TGTGCCAGCAGCCGACTAGCGGGGGGACTCTCCTACAATGAGCAGTTCTTC.

The V and J genes are TRBV9 and TRBJ2-4, with 7 bases aligning to TRBD2. CDR1 and CDR2 (germline): SGDLS, YYNGEE. The length of the CDR3 is 11 residues. V shed 4 bases and J 16 bases; nucleotides not matched to a gene: 8. The CDR3 nucleotides are TGTGCCAGCAGCTCCCGAGCGGGGTTTTACTTC. Its translation: CASSSRAGFYF.

This clonotype turned up a few times. The V call is TRBV29-1, the J call TRBJ1-4, with a weak D call TRBD1 (6 bases). CDR3 length equals 15 residues. V was shortened by 7 bases and J by 3 bases, with 18 bases between the two germline ends. The germline gives CDR1 SQVTM, CDR2 ANQGSEA. The CDR3 loop is CSARQDSISNEKLFF. CDR3 DNA sequence: TGCAGCGCTCGACAGGATAGCATATCTAATGAAAAACTGTTTTTT.

The chain is built from TRBV7-2 and TRBJ2-1; 9 nucleotides align to TRBD1. V gave up 7 bases and J gave up 3 bases; unmatched junction bases: 7. Per the germline V gene, CDR1 is SGHTA and CDR2 is FQGNSA. The CDR3 extends over 15 amino acids. The chain's CDR3 is CASNPGQGIYNEQFF. The CDR3 bases are TGTGCCAGCAACCCGGGACAGGGAATCTACAATGAGCAGTTCTTC.

The sample holds a few counts of this clonotype. V usage is TRBV20-1 and J usage is TRBJ2-3; TRBD2 might be the D (5 bases). This CDR3 comprises 13 residues. With 3 bases removed from V and 0 bases from J, the gap between germline ends came to 7 bases. CDR1 and CDR2 from the germline V gene are DFQATT and SNEGSKA (reference sequence). CDR3 loop: CSAREVSTDTQYF. The CDR3 coding sequence is TGCAGTGCTAGGGAGGTCAGCACAGATACGCAGTATTTT.

This clonotype has just a few counts. V is TRBV15 and J is TRBJ2-7, with D perhaps TRBD1 (6 bases). Trimming took 3 bases from V and 4 from J, leaving 10 bases between them. This CDR3 is 13 amino acids long. Germline CDR1 and CDR2: LNHNV and YYDKDF (reference sequence). CDR3 coding DNA: TGTGCCACCAGCAGGGACAGTAGATACGAGCAGTACTTC. Its protein product is CATSRDSRYEQYF.

There are a few counts of this clonotype. This rearrangement joins TRBV5-4 to TRBJ2-2, with D unclear. Germline lookup yields CDR1 SGHNT and CDR2 YYREEE (reference sequence). The V and J ends lost 3 bases and 7 bases respectively, with 7 bases between them. This CDR3 region has 12 residues. The CDR3 loop is CASSSPGGELFF. In DNA, the CDR3 is TGTGCCAGCAGCTCCCCGGGCGGGGAGCTGTTTTTT.

The V gene is TRBV10-3, the J gene TRBJ2-1; 7 bases fit TRBD2. Germline V gene lookup returns CDR1 ENHRY and CDR2 SYGVKD. This CDR3 spans 16 amino acids. J gave up 8 bases and V 3 bases, and 13 bases lay outside the gene matches. The CDR3 sequence: CAISEQGSGLPHEQFF. For the CDR3, the DNA is TGTGCCATCAGTGAACAAGGTAGCGGGCTCCCACATGAGCAGTTCTTC.

This clonotype was recorded a few times. The junction departs from the called germline gene at one end, perhaps through a read error. V and J are TRBV20-1 and TRBJ2-7, with 16 bases identical to TRBD2. Germline CDR1 and CDR2: DFQATT and SNEGSKA (reference sequence). This CDR3 spans 13 amino acids. This CDR3 reads CSATGTSGRANHF. For the CDR3, the DNA is TGCAGTGCTACGGGGACTAGCGGGAGGGCCAATCACTTC.

This clonotype was detected only a few times. V and J are TRBV2 and TRBJ1-5; the match to TRBD1 covers 8 bases. The CDR3 has 16 residues. Germline CDR1 is SNHLY and CDR2 is FYNNEI. The ends lost 2 bases at V and 3 bases at J; junction bases unmatched: 6. Here the CDR3 DNA reads TGTGCCAGCAGTGAACAGGGGGCCGGGAACAATCAGCCCCAGCATTTT. This codes for CASSEQGAGNNQPQHF.

This clonotype turned up a few times. The chain joins TRBV7-2 to TRBJ2-7; D not certain. Germline assignment: CDR1 SGHTA and CDR2 FQGNSA. The CDR3 runs 13 residues. V was trimmed by 4 bases and J by 2 bases, leaving 9 bases between them. CDR3 nucleotides: TGTGCCAGCAGCTACACAGTAACCTACGAGCAGTACTTC. Protein product: CASSYTVTYEQYF.

The chain combines TRBV20-1 with TRBJ1-5, with 11 bases fitting TRBD1. J was trimmed by 6 bases and V by 2 bases; bases with no gene match: 6. Germline CDR1 reads DFQATT; CDR2 reads SNEGSKA (reference sequence). The CDR3 has 15 residues. The CDR3 DNA is TGCAGTGCTAGATTATCGGGACAGGGGGTTCAGCCCCAGCATTTT. Translation gives CSARLSGQGVQPQHF.

This clonotype was picked up many times. The chain combines TRBV10-3 with TRBJ2-5; 14 bases agree with TRBD2. The J segment lost 5 bases and the V segment lost 3 bases, leaving 5 bases of the junction unmatched. Germline lookup yields CDR1 ENHRY and CDR2 SYGVKD. This CDR3 contains 16 residues. DNA of the CDR3: TGTGCCATCAGTGAACGACTAGCGGGGGGGCAGGAGACCCAGTACTTC. Residues: CAISERLAGGQETQYF.

Only a few counts were recorded for this clonotype. The chain links TRBV3-1 to TRBJ2-5; TRBD1 might be the D (7 bases). This CDR3 has 13 residues. CDR1 LGHDT and CDR2 YNNKEL come from the germline V gene (reference sequence). Trimming pared 11 bases from V and 5 bases from J, leaving 18 bases between. CDR3: CAASSGGLETQYF. DNA for the CDR3: TGTGCCGCTAGCTCAGGGGGGCTCGAGACCCAGTACTTC.

Ten or more counts support this clonotype. The chain links TRBV6-1 to TRBJ1-5; D is perhaps TRBD1 (6 bases). Trimming removed 6 bases at V and 0 bases at J, with 21 bases between. The CDR3 sequence is 18 residues long. CDR1 MNHNS and CDR2 SASEGT come from the germline V gene. In DNA form, the CDR3 reads TGTGCCAGCAGCTCAGGGGCACCACCTCTTAATAGCAATCAGCCCCAGCATTTT. Its translation is CASSSGAPPLNSNQPQHF.

This chain uses TRBV4-1 with TRBJ2-2; possible D gene TRBD1, 7 bases. Trimming left V 1 base short and J 7 bases short, with 22 bases between. The CDR3 covers 18 residues. Germline values: CDR1 MGHRA, CDR2 YSYEKL. The chain's CDR3 is CASSQGDKGGTVIGELFF. The CDR3 coding sequence is TGCGCCAGCAGCCAAGGGGATAAAGGAGGGACAGTGATCGGGGAGCTGTTTTTT.

V gene TRBV27 combines with J gene TRBJ2-7, with 10 bases identical to TRBD1. The CDR3 length is 15 residues. In germline, CDR1 is MNHEY, CDR2 SMNVEV (reference sequence). V was clipped by 8 bases and J by 2 bases; unmatched bases: 9. In nucleotides, the CDR3 is TGTGCCAGCCGCCTCGGACAGGGGGTTGCCTACGAGCAGTACTTC. Its translation: CASRLGQGVAYEQYF.

The CDR3 DNA follows: TGTGCCAGCAGCTTAGGACTAGCGGTCAATACGCAGTATTTT. Its protein is CASSLGLAVNTQYF. The chain carries TRBV7-9 and TRBJ2-3, with 9 bases matching TRBD2. Trimming took 1 base from V and 7 from J; bases not matched to a gene: 3. CDR3 length equals 14 residues. CDR1 and CDR2 (germline): SEHNR, FQNEAQ (reference sequence).

Here the CDR3 DNA reads TGTGCCAGCGGGGGGGGCCCTAACACTGAAGCTTTCTTT. Translation gives CASGGGPNTEAFF. This chain connects TRBV7-3 to TRBJ1-1, with D possibly TRBD1 on 6 matching bases. The CDR3 totals 13 residues. V was clipped by 8 bases and J by 2 bases, with 12 bases between them. Germline V gene data show CDR1 as SGHTA and CDR2 as FQGTGA.

The V gene is TRBV24-1, the J gene TRBJ1-2; D might be TRBD1 (6 bases). Per the germline V gene, CDR1 is KGHDR and CDR2 is SFDVKD. CDR3 length: 15 amino acids. Trimming removed 3 bases from V and 8 bases from J, with 18 bases in between. In DNA, the CDR3 is TGTGCCACCAGTGATCCTAGACAGGCCCCCTTAGGCTACACCTTC. Residues: CATSDPRQAPLGYTF.

The V and J genes are TRBV12-3 or TRBV12-4 and TRBJ1-5, with D uncertain. This CDR3 comprises 14 residues. V dropped 3 bases and J dropped 0 bases, with 6 bases sitting between them. CDR3 in DNA: TGTGCCAGCAGTTTTCCGTATAGCAATCAGCCCCAGCATTTT. Amino acid sequence: CASSFPYSNQPQHF.

This clonotype was counted between two and nine times. The gene calls are TRBV7-2 and TRBJ1-2; D unclear. The germline gives CDR1 SGHTA, CDR2 FQGNSA. The CDR3 totals 16 residues. Trimming removed 5 bases at V and 0 bases at J, with 16 bases between. The DNA for the CDR3 is TGTGCCAGCAGCCCCATTTTCCGGAGGGCTAACTATGGCTACACCTTC. It encodes CASSPIFRRANYGYTF. Filled out from reference TRBV7-2 and TRBJ1-2, the complete variable domain reads GAGVSQSPSNKVTEKGKDVELRCDPISGHTALYWYRQSLGQGLEFLIYFQGNSAPDKSGLPSDRFSAERTGGSVSTLTIQRTQQEDSAVYLCASSPIFRRANYGYTFGSGTRLTVV.

The chain has TRBV9 and TRBJ2-7; TRBD1 matches 7 bases. The CDR3 runs to 15 residues. In germline, CDR1 is SGDLS, CDR2 YYNGEE. Losses at the gene ends were 4 bases for V and 0 bases for J; bases not matched to a gene: 7. The CDR3 sequence is CASSRTGASSYEQYF. DNA for the CDR3: TGTGCCAGCAGCAGAACAGGGGCCAGCTCCTACGAGCAGTACTTC.

The chain links TRBV5-1 to TRBJ2-2, with D possibly matching TRBD1 (7 bases). The CDR3 is 15 amino acids. Trimming shortened V by 3 bases and J by 5 bases, and 14 bases separated the two germline ends. CDR1 and CDR2 from the germline V gene are SGHRS and YFSETQ. The CDR3, as DNA: TGCGCCAGCAGCTACTTGGGGGGACAGACCGGGGAGCTGTTTTTT. Its translation: CASSYLGGQTGELFF. The complete variable domain, with remaining parts taken from reference TRBV5-1 and TRBJ2-2, reads KAGVTQTPRYLIKTRGQQVTLSCSPISGHRSVSWYQQTPGQGLQFLFEYFSETQRNKGNFPGRFSGRQFSNSRSEMNVSTLELGDSALYLCASSYLGGQTGELFFGEGSRLTVL.